A single sample gave rise to the 10 T cell receptor beta chains below, sequenced in a study of cytomegalovirus exposure and HLA in healthy donors (dated by TCRdb to about 2017). The library was built by means of the immunoSEQ multiplex PCR assay. The multiplex PCR relied on a mix of 60 forward primers for TCR Vbeta segments and 13 reverse primers for TCR Jbeta segments. The table was pulled from immuneACCESS by TCRdb, which kept in-frame rearrangements only. Such tables lose some clones; where checked, under half of the loss comes from unresolved V genes, and the rest has no known cause. The sample includes 150,000 to 200,000 clones, with over 75% observed a single time. The ten largest account for over 12% of the sample. Sequencing used PBMCs. Every receptor here comes from a man aged 50 to 59 in good health and CMV-seropositive.

The chain employs TRBV4-3 and TRBJ1-1; D might be TRBD1 (6 bases). V dropped 0 bases and J dropped 1 base, with 12 bases sitting between them. The CDR3 sequence is 16 residues long. CDR1 LGHNA and CDR2 YSLEER come from the germline V gene. CDR3 region: CASSQESTGWNTEAFF. CDR3 in DNA: TGCGCCAGCAGCCAAGAAAGTACAGGGTGGAACACTGAAGCTTTCTTT.

This clone has a single count. This chain connects TRBV5-8 to TRBJ2-2; D remains unclear. Between the trimmed V and J ends, which lost 2 bases and 1 base, there was a span of 9 bases. From germline, CDR1 is SGHTS and CDR2 YDEGEE. The CDR3 is 15 amino acids. The CDR3 nucleotides are TGTGCCAGCAGCTTCGTATATTTGAACACCGGGGAGCTGTTTTTT. It is translated as CASSFVYLNTGELFF.

The chain uses TRBV27 and TRBJ1-6, with 7 nucleotides matching TRBD1. The CDR3 sequence is 15 residues long. Trimming removed 6 bases from V and 7 bases from J; junction bases left unmatched: 9. The germline CDR1 and CDR2 sequences are MNHEY and SMNVEV (reference sequence). CDR3 sequence reads: CASRGQPLWNSPLHF. In DNA form, the CDR3 reads TGTGCCAGCAGGGGACAGCCTCTATGGAATTCACCCCTCCACTTT.

The V gene is TRBV7-3, the J gene TRBJ1-2, with 9 bases fitting TRBD1. The germline V gene encodes CDR1 SGHTA and CDR2 FQGTGA. This CDR3 is 18 amino acids long. The V and J ends lost 4 bases and 7 bases, in that order; junction bases with no gene match: 19. As DNA, the CDR3 is TGTGCCAGCAGCTATAAGGGAACAGGGGGCGTTCCAGGGGGTGGCTACACCTTC. It encodes CASSYKGTGGVPGGGYTF. Full variable domain (rest looked up from reference TRBV7-3 and TRBJ1-2): GAGVSQTPSNKVTEKGKYVELRCDPISGHTALYWYRQSLGQGPEFLIYFQGTGAADDSGLPNDRFFAVRPEGSVSTLKIQRTERGDSAVYLCASSYKGTGGVPGGGYTFGSGTRLTVV.

In this sample, this clone turned up once. The chain combines TRBV28 with TRBJ1-2; perhaps TRBD1 as D (5 bases). The CDR3 is 14 amino acids. The germline V gene has CDR1 MDHEN and CDR2 SYDVKM. V was shortened by 4 bases and J by 2 bases, with 11 bases between the two germline ends. The CDR3 protein is CASSSSGANYGYTF. In DNA, the CDR3 is TGTGCCAGCAGTTCCTCTGGGGCAAACTATGGCTACACCTTC.

The chain recombines TRBV7-9 with TRBJ1-4, with D perhaps matching TRBD1 (5 bases). This CDR3 region has 16 residues. V lost 2 bases and J 6 bases, leaving 16 bases between the germline ends. CDR1 is SEHNR, CDR2 FQNEAQ, per germline (reference sequence). CDR3 nucleotide sequence: TGTGCCAGCAGCTTACCGCTATCGGGGGGTTATGAAAAACTGTTTTTT. This gives the protein CASSLPLSGGYEKLFF.

This chain links TRBV9 with TRBJ2-1; 9 bases fit TRBD2. J lost 8 bases, V lost 2 bases, and 11 bases had no gene match. Germline CDR1 and CDR2: SGDLS and YYNGEE. CDR3 length: 16 residues. CDR3 residues: CASSVWGSGGGDEQFF. The CDR3 DNA is TGTGCCAGCAGCGTGTGGGGTAGCGGGGGCGGAGATGAGCAGTTCTTC.

This rearrangement joins TRBV5-1 to TRBJ2-1; TRBD1 aligns across 7 bases. V shed 4 bases and J 9 bases; nucleotides not matched to a gene: 10. The germline gives CDR1 SGHRS, CDR2 YFSETQ. The CDR3 consists of 14 residues. The CDR3 spells CASSMDRNPGEQFF. In nucleotides, the CDR3 is TGCGCCAGCAGCATGGACAGGAACCCCGGTGAGCAGTTCTTC.

The genes are TRBV10-3 and TRBJ1-6; TRBD1 might be the D (5 bases). Per the germline V gene, CDR1 is ENHRY and CDR2 is SYGVKD. V shed 2 bases and J shed 9 bases, with 17 bases lying between them. CDR3 size: 16 residues. The CDR3 region has the DNA TGTGCCATCAGTGAGGCGGGGGGAGGGGTCGGTTCACCCCTCCACTTT. Translated, it gives CAISEAGGGVGSPLHF.

The V gene is TRBV9, the J gene TRBJ2-2; perhaps TRBD1 as D (6 bases). V gave up 3 bases and J gave up 5 bases, with 11 bases separating them. The CDR3 loop spans 14 amino acids. Germline CDR1 SGDLS, CDR2 YYNGEE. The CDR3 nucleotides read TGTGCCAGCAGCGCTCGACAGGCTACCGGGGAGCTGTTTTTT. Residues: CASSARQATGELFF.